This is a list of T cell receptor beta chains from one sample in a study of blood T cell repertoires in COVID-19. Measured with immunoSEQ multiplex PCR; TCRdb has only the in-frame clones, and not every one. Of some 300,000 clones listed, about 88% are singletons. Specimen: peripheral blood. The receptors derive from an older man with acute or convalescent COVID-19. CDR3s include the opening cysteine and the closing phenylalanine or tryptophan. D genes are given only for firm matches. Rows give clone size only sometimes, using once, few, many, or a class for an expanded clone.

TRBJ2-5	TRBV29-1	once	.	TGCAGCGTCCAAGGCACGGCTGCGGGAGAGACCCAGTACTTC	CSVQGTAAGETQYF
TRBJ1-1	TRBV5-1	few	TRBD1	TGCGCCAGCAGCCCCGGGACAGGGAACACTGAAGCTTTCTTT	CASSPGTGNTEAFF
TRBJ2-7	TRBV3-1/TRBV3-2	few	TRBD2	TGTGCCAGCAGCCAAGCTTGGACTAGCGGATCCTCCTACGAGCAGTACTTC	CASSQAWTSGSSYEQYF
TRBJ2-2	TRBV11-2	few	TRBD1	TGTGCCAGCAGCTTACTGAAGGGACAGCTGAACACCGGGGAGCTGTTTTTT	CASSLLKGQLNTGELFF
TRBJ2-1	TRBV7-6	.	TRBD2	TGTGCCAGCAGCGCGGGACTAGCGGGTGTAAATGAGCAGTTCTTC	CASSAGLAGVNEQFF
TRBJ1-5	TRBV19	.	TRBD1	TGTGCCAGTAGTACGACAGGGGCCGGTCAGCCCCAGCATTTT	CASSTTGAGQPQHF
TRBJ1-4	TRBV7-8	once	.	TGTGCCAGCAGCTCTCGGGGGGGTACTAATGAAAAACTGTTTTTT	CASSSRGGTNEKLFF
TRBJ2-2	TRBV4-1	.	TRBD1	TGCGCCAGCAGCCCCAGGACAGGACCGAACACCGGGGAGCTGTTTTTT	CASSPRTGPNTGELFF
TRBJ2-1	TRBV12-3/TRBV12-4	.	TRBD1	TGTGCCAGCAGAACAGGGGCAGGTGAGCAGTTCTTC	CASRTGAGEQFF
TRBJ2-3	TRBV5-1	.	.	TGCGCCAGCAGCTTTATTGGCAGGGACTCCGCAGATACGCAGTATTTT	CASSFIGRDSADTQYF
TRBJ1-4	TRBV18	.	.	TGTGCCAGCTCACCCCGGGTTAATGAAAAACTGTTTTTT	CASSPRVNEKLFF
TRBJ2-3	TRBV7-8	.	.	TGTGCCAGCAGCTTAGCTCGGAGCACAGATACGCAGTATTTT	CASSLARSTDTQYF
TRBJ2-1	TRBV15	.	TRBD2	TGTGCCACCAGCAGAGACCGTAGCGGGAGTTATGAGCAGTTCTTC	CATSRDRSGSYEQFF
TRBJ2-3	TRBV28	.	.	TGTGCCAGCAGTGCTGCAGGGGGGCAGAGCACAGATACGCAGTATTTT	CASSAAGGQSTDTQYF
TRBJ2-1	TRBV9	.	TRBD2	TGTGCCAGCAGCGTCACTAGCGGGAGGGGAGGGCAAGAGCAGTTCTTC	CASSVTSGRGGQEQFF
TRBJ1-2	TRBV6-1	.	.	TGTGCCAGCAGTCCGGGATATGGCTACACCTTC	CASSPGYGYTF
TRBJ2-7	TRBV9	.	TRBD1	TGTGCCAGCAGCGTAGAGGCAGGGGGCTCCTACGAGCAGTACTTC	CASSVEAGGSYEQYF
TRBJ2-3	TRBV29-1	.	.	TGCAGCGTTAGCCTAAGCACCCTCGGAGATACGCAGTATTTT	CSVSLSTLGDTQYF
TRBJ1-4	TRBV28	.	.	TGTGCCAGCAGTTTTCGCGGCAGGGGAACTAATGAAAAACTGTTTTTT	CASSFRGRGTNEKLFF